The entry that follows covers one TCR beta chain sequence. Its antigen is unknown. No much larger clone is present one base from it, and per-base qualities are unavailable. Library preparation was by PCR. TCRdb lists the instrument as Illumina HiSeq 2500. Unique molecular identifiers were incorporated into TCR beta cDNA libraries to reduce PCR and sequencing biases. Per 1 to 10 million input T cells, around 500,000 cDNA molecules were obtained, such that each molecule approximated one T cell. Patient libraries were prepared and sequenced with the same protocol used for the earlier healthy control dataset. Samples belonging to the same batch were prepared together, multiplexed and sequenced on a shared HiSeq lane. Per the authors' processing: Raw barcoded reads were processed with MIGEC, and single-read molecular identifier groups were discarded before consensus assembly and CDR3 extraction. Clonotype tables were post-analysed with VDJtools, and diversity was normalized by down-sampling all datasets to the smallest sample size. To correct batch-related cross-sample contamination, repertoire overlap clustering matched CDR3 amino acid sequences but not nucleotide sequences. TCRdb cleaned the public reads at Q25 with fastp, built clones with MiXCR and kept in-frame beta chains. Every CDR3 protein is listed once, alongside the most common genes and DNA of its rows. The V and J calls and clone size come from TCRdb's table, not from the authors' own analysis. The sample table holds fewer than 550,000 distinct CDR3 sequences, of which 34% were seen once. The top ten clonotypes cover roughly 6% of the sample.

TCR beta repertoires were profiled from peripheral blood of approximately 13 young patients with multiple sclerosis to demonstrate the VDJtools post-analysis software. The multiple sclerosis patients were children and adolescents between roughly 6 and 17 years of age. The data belong to a study of post-analysis software for immune sequencing data (dated by TCRdb to the mid-2010s). For the wider study: Relapsing-remitting, secondary progressive and progressive-relapsing multiple sclerosis were recorded as disease courses, and subtype annotation was lacking for some patients. The patient repertoires were set against roughly eleven previously published healthy control repertoires from donors whose ages ranged from roughly 6 to 25 years. A subset of samples was prepared in parallel using single-end sample barcoding, then pooled and co-amplified after Illumina adapter ligation. Summary of the overall study and its limitations: Significantly higher frequencies in patients than in controls were found for several TRBV segments, including TRBV5-6, TRBV5-1 and TRBV20-1. Normalized Chao1 diversity was significantly lower in multiple sclerosis patients than controls, suggesting substantial peripheral T-cell clonal expansion. The multiple sclerosis patient group was slightly younger than the control group. Direct clustering with F measure showed strong co-clustering of samples prepared in the same batch, prompting a batch-effect correction.

At the junction V is shortened by 1 base and J by 11 bases, with 9 bases in between. Taken from the germline V gene, the CDR1 and CDR2 loops are SGHDN and FVKESK. The cysteine opens and the phenylalanine closes a CDR3 of 12 amino acids. The retained sequence is limited to the CDR3, 36 bases, with the frame set at the first base. The clonotype was recovered from a girl aged 2 to 17 with multiple sclerosis. This chain joins TRBV14 to TRBJ2-1; TRBD2 might be the D gene, on 6 matching bases. Sequencing was carried out using blood. Here the CDR3 is given as CASSQATRKQFF. The nucleotide sequence reads TGTGCCAGCAGCCAAGCGACTAGAAAGCAGTTCTTC.